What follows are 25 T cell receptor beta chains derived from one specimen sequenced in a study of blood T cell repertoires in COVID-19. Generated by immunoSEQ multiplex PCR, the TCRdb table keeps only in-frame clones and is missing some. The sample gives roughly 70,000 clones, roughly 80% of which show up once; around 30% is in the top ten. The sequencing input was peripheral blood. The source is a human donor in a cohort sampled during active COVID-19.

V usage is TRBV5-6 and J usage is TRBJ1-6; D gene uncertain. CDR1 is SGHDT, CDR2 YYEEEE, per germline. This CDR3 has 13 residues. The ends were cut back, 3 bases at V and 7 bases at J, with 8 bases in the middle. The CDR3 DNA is TGTGCCAGCAGCTACGGAGGGAATTCACCCCTCCACTTT. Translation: CASSYGGNSPLHF.

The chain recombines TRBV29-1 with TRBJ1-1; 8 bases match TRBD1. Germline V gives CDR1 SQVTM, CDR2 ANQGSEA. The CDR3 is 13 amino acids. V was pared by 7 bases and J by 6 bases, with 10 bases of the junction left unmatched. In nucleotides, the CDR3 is TGCAGCGGGGAGGGTCAGGGGGCCGCTGAAGCTTTCTTT. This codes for CSGEGQGAAEAFF.

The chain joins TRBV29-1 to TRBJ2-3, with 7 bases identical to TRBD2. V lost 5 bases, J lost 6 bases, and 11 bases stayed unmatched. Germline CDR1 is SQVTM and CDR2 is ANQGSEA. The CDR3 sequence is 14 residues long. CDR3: CSVRRGFEVDTQYF. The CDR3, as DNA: TGCAGCGTTCGGCGGGGGTTTGAGGTGGATACGCAGTATTTT.

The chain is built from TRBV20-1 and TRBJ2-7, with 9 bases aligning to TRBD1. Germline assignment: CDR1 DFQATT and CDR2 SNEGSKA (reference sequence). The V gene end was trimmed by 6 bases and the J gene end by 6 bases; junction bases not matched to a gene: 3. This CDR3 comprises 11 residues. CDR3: CSAGQGIEQYF. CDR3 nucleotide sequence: TGCAGTGCGGGACAGGGTATCGAGCAGTACTTC.

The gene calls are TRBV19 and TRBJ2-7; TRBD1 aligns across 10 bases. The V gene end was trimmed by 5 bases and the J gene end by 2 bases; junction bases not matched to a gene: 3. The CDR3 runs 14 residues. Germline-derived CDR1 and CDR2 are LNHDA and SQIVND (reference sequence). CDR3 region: CASSLGTGAYEQYF. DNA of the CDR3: TGTGCCAGTAGTCTAGGGACAGGGGCCTACGAGCAGTACTTC.

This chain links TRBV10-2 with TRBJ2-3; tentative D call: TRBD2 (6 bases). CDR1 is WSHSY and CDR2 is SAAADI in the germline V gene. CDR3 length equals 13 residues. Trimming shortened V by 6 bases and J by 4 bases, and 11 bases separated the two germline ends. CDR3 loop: CASRGGRADTQYF. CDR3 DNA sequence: TGCGCCAGCAGGGGGGGTAGGGCAGATACGCAGTATTTT.

CDR3 sequence: CATQAGASTDTQYF. The CDR3, as DNA: TGTGCCACCCAAGCGGGGGCTAGCACAGATACGCAGTATTTT. This rearrangement joins TRBV10-3 to TRBJ2-3, with 8 bases that match TRBD2. V trimming: 10 bases; J trimming: 0 bases; junction bases outside the gene matches: 6. Germline values: CDR1 ENHRY, CDR2 SYGVKD. The CDR3 loop spans 14 amino acids.

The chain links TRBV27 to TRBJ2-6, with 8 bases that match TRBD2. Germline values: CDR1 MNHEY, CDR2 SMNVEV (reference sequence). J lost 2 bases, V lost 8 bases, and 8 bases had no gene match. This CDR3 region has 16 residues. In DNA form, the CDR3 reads TGTGCCAGCCGAAACGCGGGGGGAGCTGGGGCCAACGTCCTGACTTTC. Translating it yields CASRNAGGAGANVLTF. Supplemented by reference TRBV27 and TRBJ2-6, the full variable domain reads EAQVTQNPRYLITVTGKKLTVTCSQNMNHEYMSWYRQDPGLGLRQIYYSMNVEVTDKGDVPEGYKVSRKEKRNFPLILESPSPNQTSLYFCASRNAGGAGANVLTFGAGSRLTVL.

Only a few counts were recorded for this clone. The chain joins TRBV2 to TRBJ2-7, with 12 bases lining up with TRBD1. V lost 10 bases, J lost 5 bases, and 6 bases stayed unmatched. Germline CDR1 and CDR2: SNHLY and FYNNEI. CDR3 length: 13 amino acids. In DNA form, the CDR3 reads TGTGCCATTTTGGGACAGGGGGCGGACGAGCAGTACTTC. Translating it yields CAILGQGADEQYF.

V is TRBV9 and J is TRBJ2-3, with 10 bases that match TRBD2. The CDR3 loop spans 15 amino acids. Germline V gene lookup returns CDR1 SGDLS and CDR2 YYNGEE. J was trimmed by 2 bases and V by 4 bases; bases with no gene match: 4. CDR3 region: CASSTAGGSTDTQYF. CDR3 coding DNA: TGTGCCAGCAGCACAGCGGGGGGGTCCACAGATACGCAGTATTTT.

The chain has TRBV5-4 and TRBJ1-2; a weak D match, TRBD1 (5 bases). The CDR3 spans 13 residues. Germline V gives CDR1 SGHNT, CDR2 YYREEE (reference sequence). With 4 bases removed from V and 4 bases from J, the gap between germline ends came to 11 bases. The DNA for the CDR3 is TGTGCCAGCAGCCCGGACATTGGCTATGGCTACACCTTC. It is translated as CASSPDIGYGYTF.

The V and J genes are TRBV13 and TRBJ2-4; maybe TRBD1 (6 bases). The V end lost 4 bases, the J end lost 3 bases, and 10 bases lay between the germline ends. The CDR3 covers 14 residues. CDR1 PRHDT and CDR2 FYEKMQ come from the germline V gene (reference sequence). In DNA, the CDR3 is TGTGCCAGCAGCTCCCAGGGGAGCAAAAACATTCAGTACTTC. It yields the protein CASSSQGSKNIQYF. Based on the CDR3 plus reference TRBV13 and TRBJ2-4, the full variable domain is AAGVIQSPRHLIKEKRETATLKCYPIPRHDTVYWYQQGPGQDPQFLISFYEKMQSDKGSIPDRFSAQQFSDYHSELNMSSLELGDSALYFCASSSQGSKNIQYFGAGTRLSVL.

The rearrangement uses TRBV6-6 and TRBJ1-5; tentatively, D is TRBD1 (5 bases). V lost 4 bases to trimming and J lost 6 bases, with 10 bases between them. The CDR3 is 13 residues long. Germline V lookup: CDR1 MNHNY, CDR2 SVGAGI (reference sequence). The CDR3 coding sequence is TGTGCCAGCAGTTTTTTGGGGGGTCAGCCCCAGCATTTT. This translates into CASSFLGGQPQHF.

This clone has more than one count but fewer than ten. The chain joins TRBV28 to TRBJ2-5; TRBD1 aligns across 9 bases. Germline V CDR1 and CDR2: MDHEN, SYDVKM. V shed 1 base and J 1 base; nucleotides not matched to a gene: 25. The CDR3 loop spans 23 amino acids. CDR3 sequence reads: CASSLFVMRGRHGTGPFQETQYF. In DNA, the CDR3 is TGTGCCAGCAGTTTATTCGTAATGAGAGGAAGACATGGGACAGGGCCCTTCCAAGAGACCCAGTACTTC.

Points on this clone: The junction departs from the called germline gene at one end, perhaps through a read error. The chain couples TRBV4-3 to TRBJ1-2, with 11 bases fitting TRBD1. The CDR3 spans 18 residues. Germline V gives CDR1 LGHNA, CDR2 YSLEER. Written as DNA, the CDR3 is TGCGCCAGCAGCCAGAGCCGCGGGACAGGGGGATTTTATGGTTTATTCGCCTTC. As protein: CASSQSRGTGGFYGLFAF.

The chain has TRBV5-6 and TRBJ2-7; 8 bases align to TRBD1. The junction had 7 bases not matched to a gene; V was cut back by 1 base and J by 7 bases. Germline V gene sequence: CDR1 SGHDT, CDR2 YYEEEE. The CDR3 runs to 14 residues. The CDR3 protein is CASSLQVDRVEQYF. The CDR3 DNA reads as TGTGCCAGCAGCTTGCAAGTGGACAGGGTTGAGCAGTACTTC. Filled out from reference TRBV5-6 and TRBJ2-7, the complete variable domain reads DAGVTQSPTHLIKTRGQQVTLRCSPKSGHDTVSWYQQALGQGPQFIFQYYEEEERQRGNFPDRFSGHQFPNYSSELNVNALLLGDSALYLCASSLQVDRVEQYFGPGTRLTVT.

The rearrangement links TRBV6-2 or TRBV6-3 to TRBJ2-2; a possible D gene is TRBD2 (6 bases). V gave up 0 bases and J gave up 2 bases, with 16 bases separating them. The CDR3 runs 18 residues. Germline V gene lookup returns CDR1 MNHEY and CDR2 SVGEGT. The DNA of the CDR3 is TGTGCCAGCAGTTACTCGCCTCGCGGGGCGGGCAACACCGGGGAGCTGTTTTTT. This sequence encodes CASSYSPRGAGNTGELFF.

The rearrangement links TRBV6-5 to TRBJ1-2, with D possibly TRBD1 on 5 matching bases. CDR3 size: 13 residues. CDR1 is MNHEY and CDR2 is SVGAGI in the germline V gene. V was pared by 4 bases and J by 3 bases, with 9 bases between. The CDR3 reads CASSLGTYYGYTF. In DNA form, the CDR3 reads TGTGCCAGCAGTTTAGGGACTTACTATGGCTACACCTTC.

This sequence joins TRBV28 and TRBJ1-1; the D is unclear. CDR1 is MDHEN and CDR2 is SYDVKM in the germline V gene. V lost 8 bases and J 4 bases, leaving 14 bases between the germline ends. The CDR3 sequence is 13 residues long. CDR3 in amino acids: CASFSPAPTEAFF. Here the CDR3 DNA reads TGTGCCAGCTTTAGCCCGGCTCCCACTGAAGCTTTCTTT.

The CDR3: CASSRTGGETQYF. CDR3 DNA sequence: TGCGCCAGCAGCCGGACAGGGGGAGAGACCCAGTACTTC. This sequence joins TRBV5-1 and TRBJ2-5, with 10 bases matching TRBD1. The germline gives CDR1 SGHRS, CDR2 YFSETQ. This CDR3 has 13 residues. V shed 4 bases, J shed 4 bases, and the junction held 1 base outside the gene matches.

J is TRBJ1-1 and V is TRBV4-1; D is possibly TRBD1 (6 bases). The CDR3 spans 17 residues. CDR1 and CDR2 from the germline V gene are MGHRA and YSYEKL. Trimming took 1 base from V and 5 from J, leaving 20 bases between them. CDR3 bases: TGCGCCAGCAGCCAAGGGGCAGGGGTTAAGTGGAGGACTGAAGCTTTCTTT. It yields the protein CASSQGAGVKWRTEAFF.

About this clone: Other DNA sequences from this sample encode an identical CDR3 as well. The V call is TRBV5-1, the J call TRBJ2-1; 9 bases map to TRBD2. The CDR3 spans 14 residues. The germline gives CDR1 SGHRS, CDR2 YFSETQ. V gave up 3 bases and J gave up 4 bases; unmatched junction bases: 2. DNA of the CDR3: TGCGCCAGCAGCTCCAGCGGGGGGTACAATGAGCAGTTCTTC. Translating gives CASSSSGGYNEQFF. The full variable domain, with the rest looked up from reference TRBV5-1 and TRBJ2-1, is KAGVTQTPRYLIKTRGQQVTLSCSPISGHRSVSWYQQTPGQGLQFLFEYFSETQRNKGNFPGRFSGRQFSNSRSEMNVSTLELGDSALYLCASSSSGGYNEQFFGPGTRLTVL.

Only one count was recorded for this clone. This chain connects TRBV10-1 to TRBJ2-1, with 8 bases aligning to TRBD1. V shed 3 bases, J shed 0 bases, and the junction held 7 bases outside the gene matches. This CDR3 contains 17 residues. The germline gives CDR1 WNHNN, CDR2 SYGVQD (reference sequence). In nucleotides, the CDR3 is TGCGCCAGCAGTGACTCGGGACAGGCTAGCTCCTACAATGAGCAGTTCTTC. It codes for CASSDSGQASSYNEQFF.

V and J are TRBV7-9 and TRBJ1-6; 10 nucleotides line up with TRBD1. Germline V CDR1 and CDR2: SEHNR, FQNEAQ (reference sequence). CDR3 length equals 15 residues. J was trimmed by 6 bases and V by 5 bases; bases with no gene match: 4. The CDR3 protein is CASSLGQGTNSPLHF. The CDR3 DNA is TGTGCCAGCAGCCTGGGACAGGGGACTAATTCACCCCTCCACTTT.

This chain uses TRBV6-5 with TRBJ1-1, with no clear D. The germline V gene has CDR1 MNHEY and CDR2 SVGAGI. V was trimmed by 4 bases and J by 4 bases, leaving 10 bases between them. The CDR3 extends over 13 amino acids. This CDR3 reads CASSSLSPTEAFF. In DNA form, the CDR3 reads TGTGCCAGCAGTTCGCTGAGCCCCACTGAAGCTTTCTTT.